These 14 T cell receptor beta chains were sequenced from one sample in a study of cytomegalovirus exposure and HLA in healthy donors. Primers included in the PCR were 60 Vbeta and 13 Jbeta primers. Method: immunoSEQ multiplex PCR; TCRdb's copy keeps in-frame clones and lacks some. Of approximately 170,000 clones listed, over 80% were seen once; the top ten hold about 2%. Sequencing was carried out using PBMCs. These receptors were collected from a human donor in good health.

The genes are TRBV10-2 and TRBJ2-3, with 15 bases fitting TRBD2. The junction had 2 bases not matched to a gene; V was cut back by 4 bases and J by 6 bases. CDR3 length: 15 residues. Germline CDR1 WSHSY, CDR2 SAAADI. CDR3 sequence reads: CASSGTSGGADTQYF. For the CDR3, the DNA is TGCGCCAGCAGTGGGACTAGCGGGGGGGCGGATACGCAGTATTTT.

The chain links TRBV5-6 to TRBJ1-2; 9 nucleotides align to TRBD1. This CDR3 region has 15 residues. V lost 4 bases to trimming and J lost 4 bases; unmatched junction nucleotides: 8. The V gene's germline CDR1 is SGHDT and CDR2 YYEEEE. The CDR3 region is CASSGVQGAVYGYTF. DNA of the CDR3: TGTGCCAGCAGCGGTGTACAGGGGGCCGTCTATGGCTACACCTTC.

The CDR3 loop is CASSQEWRGGETQYF. Written as DNA, the CDR3 is TGCGCCAGCAGCCAAGAATGGCGGGGGGGAGAGACCCAGTACTTC. The J gene is TRBJ2-5, the V gene TRBV4-1; 9 bases agree with TRBD2. V gave up 0 bases and J gave up 4 bases; unmatched junction bases: 3. The CDR3 runs 15 residues. Germline V CDR1 and CDR2: MGHRA, YSYEKL.

This clone has only one observation. V is TRBV4-3 and J is TRBJ2-7, with no clear D. The CDR3 consists of 14 residues. The germline V gene has CDR1 LGHNA and CDR2 YSLEER. V was trimmed by 0 bases and J by 3 bases, leaving 9 bases between them. CDR3 nucleotide sequence: TGCGCCAGCAGCCAAGATGAGGCTGACTACGAGCAGTACTTC. Translating gives CASSQDEADYEQYF.

J is TRBJ2-1 and V is TRBV6-5, with TRBD2 as a possible D gene (6 bases). The CDR3 extends over 13 amino acids. V was shortened by 6 bases and J by 4 bases, with 10 bases between the two germline ends. CDR1 and CDR2 (germline): MNHEY, SVGAGI. The chain's CDR3 is CASRRTTYNEQFF. The CDR3 DNA follows: TGTGCCAGCAGACGGACTACTTACAATGAGCAGTTCTTC.

V usage is TRBV2 and J usage is TRBJ2-1; 8 nucleotides match TRBD1. The CDR3 covers 11 residues. V shed 10 bases and J 9 bases; nucleotides not matched to a gene: 5. Germline loops: CDR1 SNHLY, CDR2 FYNNEI. This CDR3 reads CAIQGAGEQFF. The CDR3 DNA reads as TGTGCCATCCAGGGGGCCGGTGAGCAGTTCTTC.

The chain is built from TRBV11-1 and TRBJ2-1; D is unclear. Looked up from germline, CDR1 is SGHAT and CDR2 is FQDESV (reference sequence). The germline V and J ends were trimmed by 2 bases and 5 bases, with 7 bases remaining between them. The CDR3 sequence is 13 residues long. The CDR3 coding sequence is TGTGCCAGCAGCTTACAGGCAGACAATGAGCAGTTCTTC. Translated: CASSLQADNEQFF.

This clone has more than one count but fewer than ten. V gene TRBV6-1 combines with J gene TRBJ1-4; 8 nucleotides line up with TRBD1. This CDR3 comprises 15 residues. V lost 2 bases to trimming and J lost 8 bases; unmatched junction nucleotides: 7. Germline lookup yields CDR1 MNHNS and CDR2 SASEGT. Here the CDR3 reads CASSERAGGGEKLFF. CDR3 nucleotides: TGTGCCAGCAGTGAAAGGGCAGGGGGCGGGGAAAAACTGTTTTTT.

V gene TRBV7-9 combines with J gene TRBJ2-1; 10 bases are shared with TRBD1. This CDR3 region has 16 residues. Germline CDR1 reads SEHNR; CDR2 reads FQNEAQ (reference sequence). The V segment lost 5 bases and the J segment 9 bases; nucleotides outside the gene matches: 13. The CDR3 here is CASSQITGTGVSEQFF. In DNA, the CDR3 is TGTGCCAGCAGCCAGATAACCGGGACAGGGGTATCTGAGCAGTTCTTC.

J is TRBJ2-7 and V is TRBV7-9, with 8 bases identical to TRBD2. V lost 1 base to trimming and J lost 5 bases; unmatched junction nucleotides: 10. The germline V gene has CDR1 SEHNR and CDR2 FQNEAQ (reference sequence). This CDR3 spans 16 amino acids. CDR3 residues: CASSLVIVRGEDEQYF. The CDR3 DNA sequence: TGTGCCAGCAGCTTAGTTATTGTGCGGGGGGAAGACGAGCAGTACTTC.

This chain connects TRBV7-6 to TRBJ1-3, with no clear D. CDR3 length: 13 amino acids. The ends were cut back, 4 bases at V and 0 bases at J, with 4 bases in the middle. Germline V CDR1 and CDR2: SGHVS, FNYEAQ. The CDR3 here is CASSSSSGNTIYF. The DNA of the CDR3 is TGTGCCAGCAGCTCATCCTCTGGAAACACCATATATTTT.

The chain employs TRBV7-2 and TRBJ1-2; 8 nucleotides agree with TRBD1. The CDR3 sequence is 16 residues long. After removal of 5 bases from V and 1 base from J, the junction contained 9 bases not matched to a gene. The germline V gene has CDR1 SGHTA and CDR2 FQGNSA. CDR3 loop: CASSLDRATYNYGYTF. The CDR3 DNA reads as TGTGCCAGCAGCCTGGACAGGGCGACGTATAACTATGGCTACACCTTC.

For the CDR3, the DNA is TGTGCCACGGGACAAGGCAATTCACCCCTCCACTTT. Its protein is CATGQGNSPLHF. The genes are TRBV10-3 and TRBJ1-6; D perhaps matches TRBD1 (6 bases). V was cut by 10 bases and J by 7 bases, with 11 bases left in between. The CDR3 consists of 12 residues. CDR1 ENHRY and CDR2 SYGVKD come from the germline V gene.

The V gene is TRBV4-3, the J gene TRBJ1-2; TRBD1 is a possible D gene (5 bases). V was clipped by 1 base and J by 1 base, with 13 bases between them. The CDR3 is made up of 16 amino acids. Germline V gene data show CDR1 as LGHNA and CDR2 as YSLEER. In DNA form, the CDR3 reads TGCGCCAGCAGCCAAGTAACAGGAGTCATTAACTATGGCTACACCTTC. Its protein product is CASSQVTGVINYGYTF.